These 14 T cell receptor beta chains were all obtained from the same sample, sequenced in a study of blood T cells in healthy people across ages. For the second PCR, which ran for roughly 7 to 11 cycles, a sample-barcoded 5' primer and a J-beta primer mix were used. TCRdb fed the 5' RACE reads into MiXCR, producing one record per CDR3 protein. The sample carries roughly 1.6 million distinct CDR3 sequences, about 35% recorded once. Sample: blood. The source of these receptors is a woman aged 25 to 39 in good health.

This clonotype was seen repeatedly, ten times or more. This chain joins TRBV5-1 and TRBJ2-7, with 9 nucleotides matching TRBD2. V dropped 4 bases and J dropped 1; count of bases not matched to a gene: 9. Germline V CDR1 and CDR2: SGHRS, YFSETQ. The CDR3 loop spans 16 amino acids. CDR3 in amino acids: CASSPGLAPRSYEQYF. CDR3 DNA: TGCGCCAGCAGCCCGGGACTAGCTCCTCGATCCTACGAGCAGTACTTC.

The genes are TRBV4-1 and TRBJ1-5; TRBD1 might be the D (6 bases). Trimming cost V 4 bases and J 4 bases, with 11 bases left between them. The CDR3 runs 14 residues. Germline V CDR1 and CDR2: MGHRA, YSYEKL. The CDR3: CASSLWTENQPQHF. Written as DNA, the CDR3 is TGCGCCAGCAGCCTCTGGACAGAAAATCAGCCCCAGCATTTT.

The chain is built from TRBV28 and TRBJ2-4, with unresolved D. This CDR3 is 15 amino acids long. The germline gives CDR1 MDHEN, CDR2 SYDVKM. The V gene lost 5 bases and the J gene lost 0 bases, with 11 bases spanning the gap. CDR3: CASSNESLAKNIQYF. CDR3 DNA: TGTGCCAGCAGTAATGAATCTTTAGCCAAAAACATTCAGTACTTC. Together with reference TRBV28 and TRBJ2-4, the CDR3 gives the full variable domain: DVKVTQSSRYLVKRTGEKVFLECVQDMDHENMFWYRQDPGLGLRLIYFSYDVKMKEKGDIPEGYSVSREKKERFSLILESASTNQTSMYLCASSNESLAKNIQYFGAGTRLSVL.

The chain links TRBV7-9 to TRBJ2-1; D perhaps matches TRBD1 (5 bases). Trimming removed 0 bases at V and 10 bases at J, with 19 bases between. CDR1 is SEHNR, CDR2 FQNEAQ, per germline (reference sequence). This CDR3 region has 16 residues. The CDR3 region is CASSLARGQFSGEQFF. CDR3 bases: TGTGCCAGCAGCTTAGCCCGAGGACAATTTAGTGGAGAGCAGTTCTTC. The entire variable domain, with the rest obtained from reference TRBV7-9 and TRBJ2-1, is as follows: DTGVSQNPRHKITKRGQNVTFRCDPISEHNRLYWYRQTLGQGPEFLTYFQNEAQLEKSRLLSDRFSAERPKGSFSTLEIQRTEQGDSAMYLCASSLARGQFSGEQFFGPGTRLTVL.

With regard to this clonotype: At one boundary the junction diverges from the germline segment, which might be a read error. This sequence joins TRBV7-2 and TRBJ2-1; D unclear. Germline-derived CDR1 and CDR2 are SGHTA and FQGNSA. The CDR3 has 12 residues. CDR3 protein: CAGSLQLREQFF. The CDR3 nucleotides are TGTGCCGGCAGCTTACAGCTCAGGGAGCAGTTCTTC. Variable domain in full (rest from reference TRBV7-2 and TRBJ2-1): GAGVSQSPSNKVTEKGKDVELRCDPISGHTALYWYRQSLGQGLEFLIYFQGNSAPDKSGLPSDRFSAERTGGSVSTLTIQRTQQEDSAVYLCAGSLQLREQFFGPGTRLTVL.

V and J are TRBV10-2 and TRBJ2-1, with D hard to call. Between the trimmed V and J ends, which lost 2 bases and 0 bases, there was a span of 11 bases. CDR3 size: 16 residues. Germline V gene lookup returns CDR1 WSHSY and CDR2 SAAADI. CDR3 in DNA: TGCGCCAGCAGTGAGGCCCAACGGCGCTCCTACAATGAGCAGTTCTTC. Translating gives CASSEAQRRSYNEQFF.

There are a few counts of this clonotype. This sequence joins TRBV7-2 and TRBJ2-7; the match to TRBD2 covers 15 bases. The germline V gene encodes CDR1 SGHTA and CDR2 FQGNSA. The CDR3 totals 19 residues. V gave up 4 bases and J gave up 0 bases; unmatched junction bases: 10. The CDR3 is CASSWSPGLAGGGSYEQYF. In DNA, the CDR3 is TGTGCCAGCAGCTGGAGTCCGGGACTAGCGGGAGGAGGCTCCTACGAGCAGTACTTC.

The V call is TRBV7-9, the J call TRBJ2-6; D is unclear. The CDR3 spans 15 residues. V was clipped by 6 bases and J by 0 bases, with 9 bases between them. Germline loops: CDR1 SEHNR, CDR2 FQNEAQ (reference sequence). The CDR3 bases are TGTGCCAGCAGAGTACTTGTCTCTGGGGCCAACGTCCTGACTTTC. Its translation: CASRVLVSGANVLTF. The whole variable domain, remainder taken from reference TRBV7-9 and TRBJ2-6, is DTGVSQNPRHKITKRGQNVTFRCDPISEHNRLYWYRQTLGQGPEFLTYFQNEAQLEKSRLLSDRFSAERPKGSFSTLEIQRTEQGDSAMYLCASRVLVSGANVLTFGAGSRLTVL.

This clonotype was detected many times. This chain joins TRBV6-5 and TRBJ2-3; 12 bases are a match to TRBD2. J lost 2 bases, V lost 1 base, and 10 bases had no gene match. The CDR3 runs 19 residues. Germline V lookup: CDR1 MNHEY, CDR2 SVGAGI. The CDR3 DNA follows: TGTGCCAGCAGTTACTTCCGACTAGCGGGGGCGACTCTCACAGATACGCAGTATTTT. Its translation: CASSYFRLAGATLTDTQYF.

A few counts support this clonotype. The chain uses TRBV5-1 and TRBJ2-7; D is possibly TRBD1 (6 bases). The CDR3 contains 14 residues. Per the germline V gene, CDR1 is SGHRS and CDR2 is YFSETQ. V dropped 4 bases and J dropped 1 base, with 12 bases sitting between them. CDR3 bases: TGCGCCAGCAGCCAGGCCGACAGGTCCTACGAGCAGTACTTC. It translates to CASSQADRSYEQYF.

This clonotype was observed many times. The chain combines TRBV5-1 with TRBJ2-3, with 7 bases that match TRBD1. Germline assignment: CDR1 SGHRS and CDR2 YFSETQ. The CDR3 length is 16 residues. V lost 0 bases to trimming and J lost 2 bases; unmatched junction nucleotides: 6. The CDR3 here is CASSLGERGPTDTQYF. CDR3 bases: TGCGCCAGCAGCTTGGGGGAAAGGGGGCCCACAGATACGCAGTATTTT.

About this clonotype itself: One base away lies a much larger clone, so this may be a sequencing read error. The CDR3 is CASSAGTGKYEQYF. CDR3 bases: TGTGCCAGCAGCGCCGGGACAGGGAAATACGAGCAGTACTTC. J is TRBJ2-7 and V is TRBV2, with 9 bases identical to TRBD1. Germline V gives CDR1 SNHLY, CDR2 FYNNEI. The CDR3 has 14 amino acids. V was pared by 6 bases and J by 4 bases, with 7 bases of the junction left unmatched.

This clonotype was seen only a few times. The J gene is TRBJ1-2, the V gene TRBV4-2; tentative D call: TRBD1 (6 bases). CDR3 length: 16 residues. Germline loops: CDR1 LGHNA, CDR2 YNFKEQ. The V end was cut by 0 bases, the J end by 1 base, with 12 bases between. CDR3 sequence (DNA): TGTGCCAGCAGCCAAGAAGTTTCGGGACATAACTATGGCTACACCTTC. Its protein product is CASSQEVSGHNYGYTF.

This clonotype was counted between two and nine times. The chain carries TRBV25-1 and TRBJ2-1; 8 bases are shared with TRBD2. V lost 3 bases and J lost 6; bases outside the gene matches: 7. The CDR3 is made up of 15 amino acids. CDR1 and CDR2 from the germline V gene are MGHDK and SYGVNS. CDR3 in amino acids: CASSEMGLAGNEQFF. As DNA, the CDR3 is TGTGCCAGCAGTGAGATGGGGCTAGCGGGCAATGAGCAGTTCTTC.